This is a list of T cell receptor beta chains from one sample in a study of cytomegalovirus exposure and HLA in healthy donors. Assay: immunoSEQ multiplex PCR; the TCRdb copy retains only in-frame clones and omits some. The repertoire has 140,000 to 150,000 clones, under 90% of them found once; the top ten carry about 2.5%. The sequenced sample consisted of PBMCs. These receptors all stem from a boy younger than 10 in good health and CMV-seronegative. Both conserved end residues are part of each CDR3. D genes are given only for firm matches. Size is omitted from some rows. Given values are once, few, many or a class for expanded clones.

CDR3aa: CASSQDNFVNEQFF
CDR3nt: TGTGCCAGCAGCCAAGATAATTTTGTCAATGAGCAGTTCTTC
d_gene: -
abundance: -
v_gene: TRBV4-2
j_gene: TRBJ2-1

CDR3aa: CASKTKRGIADEQFF
CDR3nt: TGTGCCAGCAAGACGAAGCGGGGGATCGCGGATGAGCAGTTCTTC
d_gene: TRBD2
abundance: -
v_gene: TRBV5-8
j_gene: TRBJ2-1

CDR3aa: CSAPGRWAGYTF
CDR3nt: TGCAGCGCCCCAGGGAGGTGGGCTGGCTACACCTTC
d_gene: -
abundance: once
v_gene: TRBV29-1
j_gene: TRBJ1-2

CDR3aa: CAWSVLAGGQETQYF
CDR3nt: TGTGCCTGGAGTGTACTAGCGGGGGGACAAGAGACCCAGTACTTC
d_gene: TRBD2
abundance: -
v_gene: TRBV30
j_gene: TRBJ2-5

CDR3aa: CASSTGTSGAYNEQFF
CDR3nt: TGCGCCAGCAGCACCGGGACTAGCGGGGCCTACAATGAGCAGTTCTTC
d_gene: TRBD2
abundance: -
v_gene: TRBV5-1
j_gene: TRBJ2-1

CDR3aa: CASSLELGRKGTCEAFF
CDR3nt: TGTGCCAGCAGCTTGGAGTTGGGAAGGAAAGGGACTTGCGAAGCTTTCTTT
d_gene: -
abundance: -
v_gene: TRBV7-9
j_gene: TRBJ1-1

CDR3aa: CASKTSGSIHEQFF
CDR3nt: TGTGCCAGCAAGACTAGCGGGAGTATCCATGAGCAGTTCTTC
d_gene: TRBD2
abundance: -
v_gene: TRBV11-3
j_gene: TRBJ2-1

CDR3aa: CASSLRGNTEAFF
CDR3nt: TGTGCCAGCAGTTTACGGGGGAACACTGAAGCTTTCTTT
d_gene: -
abundance: -
v_gene: TRBV27
j_gene: TRBJ1-1

CDR3aa: CASSLRQGTAIKNSPLHF
CDR3nt: TGTGCCAGCAGCCTGAGACAGGGGACCGCCATTAAGAATTCACCCCTCCACTTT
d_gene: TRBD1
abundance: -
v_gene: TRBV14
j_gene: TRBJ1-6

CDR3aa: CASRTGQVIYEQYF
CDR3nt: TGTGCCAGCAGGACAGGACAGGTGATTTACGAGCAGTACTTC
d_gene: TRBD1
abundance: -
v_gene: TRBV6-5
j_gene: TRBJ2-7

CDR3aa: CASSLWVSGENNEQFF
CDR3nt: TGTGCCAGCAGTTTATGGGTGAGCGGGGAAAACAATGAGCAGTTCTTC
d_gene: TRBD2
abundance: -
v_gene: TRBV27
j_gene: TRBJ2-1

CDR3aa: CAWKTTRNTEAFF
CDR3nt: TGCGCCTGGAAGACGACAAGAAACACTGAAGCTTTCTTT
d_gene: -
abundance: -
v_gene: TRBV30
j_gene: TRBJ1-1

CDR3aa: CASSITEVTGELFF
CDR3nt: TGTGCCAGTAGTATTACGGAGGTCACCGGGGAGCTGTTTTTT
d_gene: -
abundance: -
v_gene: TRBV19
j_gene: TRBJ2-2

CDR3aa: CASTAEAFF
CDR3nt: TGTGCTAGTACGGCTGAAGCTTTCTTT
d_gene: -
abundance: -
v_gene: TRBV12-5
j_gene: TRBJ1-1

CDR3aa: CASSPIAGQGNEQFF
CDR3nt: TGTGCCAGCAGCCCCATAGCGGGACAGGGCAATGAGCAGTTCTTC
d_gene: -
abundance: -
v_gene: TRBV7-3
j_gene: TRBJ2-1

CDR3aa: CAISEPRLEHGELFF
CDR3nt: TGTGCCATCAGTGAGCCGCGACTGGAACACGGGGAGCTGTTTTTT
d_gene: -
abundance: few
v_gene: TRBV10-3
j_gene: TRBJ2-2

CDR3aa: CASSVDDRRHEQYF
CDR3nt: TGTGCCAGCAGCGTAGACGACAGGAGACACGAGCAGTACTTC
d_gene: -
abundance: few
v_gene: TRBV9
j_gene: TRBJ2-7

CDR3aa: CASGLVGGELFF
CDR3nt: TGTGCTAGTGGTTTGGTCGGCGGGGAGCTGTTTTTT
d_gene: -
abundance: -
v_gene: TRBV12-5
j_gene: TRBJ2-2

CDR3aa: CASSPRTGSGKETQYF
CDR3nt: TGTGCCAGCAGTCCTAGGACAGGGTCGGGGAAAGAGACCCAGTACTTC
d_gene: TRBD1
abundance: -
v_gene: TRBV28
j_gene: TRBJ2-5

CDR3aa: CASSSLDRDRTEAFF
CDR3nt: TGTGCCAGCAGTTCGTTGGACAGGGACCGCACTGAAGCTTTCTTT
d_gene: TRBD1
abundance: -
v_gene: TRBV27
j_gene: TRBJ1-1

CDR3aa: CASSQPGRGTDTQYF
CDR3nt: TGCGCCAGCAGCCAGCCAGGGAGGGGTACAGATACGCAGTATTTT
d_gene: TRBD2
abundance: -
v_gene: TRBV4-1
j_gene: TRBJ2-3

CDR3aa: CASSRVPGRETQYF
CDR3nt: TGTGCCAGCAGTCGGGTTCCCGGCAGAGAGACCCAGTACTTC
d_gene: -
abundance: once
v_gene: TRBV6-5
j_gene: TRBJ2-5

CDR3aa: CASSQEARALDEQYF
CDR3nt: TGTGCCAGCAGCCAAGAGGCCAGGGCCCTGGACGAGCAGTACTTC
d_gene: -
abundance: -
v_gene: TRBV4-2
j_gene: TRBJ2-7

CDR3aa: CAAGGGLETQYF
CDR3nt: TGTGCCGCGGGCGGGGGGCTGGAGACCCAGTACTTC
d_gene: TRBD2
abundance: -
v_gene: TRBV7-9
j_gene: TRBJ2-5

CDR3aa: CASSYSRQTSGGEQYF
CDR3nt: TGTGCCAGCAGTTACTCCCGGCAGACTAGCGGGGGGGAGCAGTACTTC
d_gene: TRBD2
abundance: -
v_gene: TRBV6-6
j_gene: TRBJ2-5

CDR3aa: CASRNSGTAIYEQYF
CDR3nt: TGTGCCAGCAGGAATTCCGGGACAGCGATCTACGAGCAGTACTTC
d_gene: TRBD1
abundance: once
v_gene: TRBV6-1
j_gene: TRBJ2-7

CDR3aa: CASSLADISNEQFF
CDR3nt: TGTGCCAGCAGCCTAGCGGATATCTCCAATGAGCAGTTCTTC
d_gene: TRBD2
abundance: -
v_gene: TRBV2
j_gene: TRBJ2-1

CDR3aa: CASSLAGQGGTQYF
CDR3nt: TGTGCCAGCTCGCTAGCGGGCCAGGGGGGTACGCAGTATTTT
d_gene: -
abundance: once
v_gene: TRBV18
j_gene: TRBJ2-3

CDR3aa: CASSGTSGAPDTQYF
CDR3nt: TGTGCCAGCAGTGGGACTAGCGGGGCCCCAGATACGCAGTATTTT
d_gene: TRBD2
abundance: -
v_gene: TRBV6-4
j_gene: TRBJ2-3

CDR3aa: CASSRGGSNYGYTF
CDR3nt: TGTGCCAGCAGTAGGGGCGGCTCTAACTATGGCTACACCTTC
d_gene: -
abundance: -
v_gene: TRBV6-5
j_gene: TRBJ1-2

CDR3aa: CASSQASADTQYF
CDR3nt: TGTGCCAGCAGCCAAGCTTCTGCAGATACGCAGTATTTT
d_gene: -
abundance: -
v_gene: TRBV4-2
j_gene: TRBJ2-3

CDR3aa: CASSLRGQVTDTQYF
CDR3nt: TGTGCCAGCAGCTTGAGGGGGCAAGTCACAGATACGCAGTATTTT
d_gene: TRBD1
abundance: -
v_gene: TRBV11-2
j_gene: TRBJ2-3

CDR3aa: CASSYFQRGYEQYF
CDR3nt: TGTGCCAGCAGTTATTTTCAGCGGGGCTACGAGCAGTACTTC
d_gene: TRBD2
abundance: -
v_gene: TRBV6-5
j_gene: TRBJ2-7

CDR3aa: CASSVEESYNSPLHF
CDR3nt: TGTGCCAGCAGCGTAGAGGAGAGTTATAATTCACCCCTCCACTTT
d_gene: -
abundance: once
v_gene: TRBV9
j_gene: TRBJ1-6

CDR3aa: CASSVGTGGGSGNTIYF
CDR3nt: TGTGCCAGCAGCGTCGGGACAGGGGGGGGCTCTGGAAACACCATATATTTT
d_gene: TRBD1
abundance: -
v_gene: TRBV9
j_gene: TRBJ1-3

CDR3aa: CASTREETQYF
CDR3nt: TGTGCCAGCACCCGGGAAGAGACCCAGTACTTC
d_gene: -
abundance: -
v_gene: TRBV6-5
j_gene: TRBJ2-5

CDR3aa: CATMRGGRDTQYF
CDR3nt: TGTGCCACCATGAGAGGGGGCAGGGATACGCAGTATTTT
d_gene: TRBD1
abundance: once
v_gene: TRBV28
j_gene: TRBJ2-3

CDR3aa: CASSQERSGGGNEKLFF
CDR3nt: TGCGCCAGCAGCCAAGAAAGGTCAGGGGGCGGAAATGAAAAACTGTTTTTT
d_gene: TRBD1
abundance: -
v_gene: TRBV4-1
j_gene: TRBJ1-4

CDR3aa: CASSPRRLGEDSGNTIYF
CDR3nt: TGTGCCAGCTCACCACGGAGACTAGGAGAGGACTCTGGAAACACCATATATTTT
d_gene: -
abundance: -
v_gene: TRBV18
j_gene: TRBJ1-3

CDR3aa: CASSYASLVSYEQYF
CDR3nt: TGTGCCAGCAGTTACGCTAGCCTAGTTTCCTACGAGCAGTACTTC
d_gene: -
abundance: -
v_gene: TRBV27
j_gene: TRBJ2-7